Included here is one T cell receptor (beta chain) sequence, with context. These data are taken from a study of blood T cell repertoires in COVID-19. Trimming left V 7 bases short and J 7 bases short, with 20 bases between. CDR1 and CDR2 (germline): GTSNPN, SVGIG (reference sequence). The CDR3 loop spans 14 amino acids. TCRdb's copy holds only in-frame clones and misses some; the assay was immunoSEQ multiplex PCR. The table includes 200,000 to 300,000 clones, around nine tenths detected once. The sequenced sample was PBMCs or T cells enriched from blood (not recorded which). The chain has TRBV30 and TRBJ2-4; tentatively, D is TRBD2 (5 bases). The clonotype comes from a woman aged 18-29 years who had recovered from COVID-19. This chain's CDR3 is CASTWLAGMNIQYF. The CDR3 region has the DNA TGTGCCTCGACATGGCTGGCCGGGATGAACATTCAGTACTTC.